This section outlines one TCR beta chain sequence together with its context. There are 15 residues in the CDR3. Germline loops: CDR1 MRHNA, CDR2 SNTAGT. V lost 5 bases and J lost 5; bases outside the gene matches: 7. This specimen belongs to a study of blood T cell repertoires in COVID-19. Study information: Samples taken during acute and convalescent COVID-19 were collected in the United States, Italy and Spain. PBMCs, B-cell-depleted T cells, or T cells were the source of the cDNA or gDNA that made up the material.

This study enrolled people aged about 18 to 100 from about two dozen US geographic areas. Original processing methods: Reference gene primer amplification yielded estimated nucleated cell counts. TCRdb's table, derived via immunoSEQ multiplex PCR, lists solely in-frame clones and lacks some. For V, J and clone size, that table is used; D and trimming come from the DNA. The table lists some 240,000 clones, more than 75% of them singletons, with 5% to 7.5% in the top ten. The source material was PBMCs or T cells enriched from blood (not recorded which). The receptor comes from a woman aged 45-59 years who had been exposed to COVID-19. This chain uses TRBV6-4 with TRBJ2-1, with TRBD1 identical over 9 bases. The CDR3 is CASSYGTGYNNEQFF. The CDR3, as DNA: TGTGCCAGCAGTTACGGGACAGGGTATAACAATGAGCAGTTCTTC.